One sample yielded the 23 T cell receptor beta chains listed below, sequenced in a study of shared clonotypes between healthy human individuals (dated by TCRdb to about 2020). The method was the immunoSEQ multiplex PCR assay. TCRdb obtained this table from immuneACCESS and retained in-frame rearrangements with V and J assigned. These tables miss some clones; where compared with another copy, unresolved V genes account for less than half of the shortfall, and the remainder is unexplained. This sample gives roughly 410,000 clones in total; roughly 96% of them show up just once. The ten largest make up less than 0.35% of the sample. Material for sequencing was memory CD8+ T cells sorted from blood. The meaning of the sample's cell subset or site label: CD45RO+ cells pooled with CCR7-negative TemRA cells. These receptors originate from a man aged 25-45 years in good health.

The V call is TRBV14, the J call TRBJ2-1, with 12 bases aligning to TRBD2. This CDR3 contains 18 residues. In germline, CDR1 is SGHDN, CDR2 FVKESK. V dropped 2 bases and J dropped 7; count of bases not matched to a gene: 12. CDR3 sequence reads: CASSQSPSSGRAPNEQFF. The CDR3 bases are TGTGCCAGCAGCCAAAGCCCCTCTAGCGGGAGGGCCCCGAATGAGCAGTTCTTC. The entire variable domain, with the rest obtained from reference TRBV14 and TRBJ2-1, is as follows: EAGVTQFPSHSVIEKGQTVTLRCDPISGHDNLYWYRRVMGKEIKFLLHFVKESKQDESGMPNNRFLAERTGGTYSTLKVQPAELEDSGVYFCASSQSPSSGRAPNEQFFGPGTRLTVL.

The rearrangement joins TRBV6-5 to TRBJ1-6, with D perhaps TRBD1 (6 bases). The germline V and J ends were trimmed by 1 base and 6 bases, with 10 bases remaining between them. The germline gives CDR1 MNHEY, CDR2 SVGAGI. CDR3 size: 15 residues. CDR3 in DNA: TGTGCCAGCAGTTACTTGACAGGTTTTAATTCACCCCTCCACTTT. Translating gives CASSYLTGFNSPLHF.

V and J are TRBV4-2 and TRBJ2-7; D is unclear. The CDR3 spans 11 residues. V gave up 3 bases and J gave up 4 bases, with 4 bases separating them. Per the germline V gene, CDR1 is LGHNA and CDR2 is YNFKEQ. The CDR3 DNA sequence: TGTGCCAGCAGCCACGTTTACGAGCAGTACTTC. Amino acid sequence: CASSHVYEQYF.

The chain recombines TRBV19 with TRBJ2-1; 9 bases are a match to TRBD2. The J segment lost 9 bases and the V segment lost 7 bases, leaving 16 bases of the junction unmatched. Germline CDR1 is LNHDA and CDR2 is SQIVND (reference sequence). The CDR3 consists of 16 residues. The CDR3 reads CASTHRAGGVVGEQFF. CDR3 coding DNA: TGTGCCAGTACCCATAGGGCGGGAGGGGTCGTGGGTGAGCAGTTCTTC.

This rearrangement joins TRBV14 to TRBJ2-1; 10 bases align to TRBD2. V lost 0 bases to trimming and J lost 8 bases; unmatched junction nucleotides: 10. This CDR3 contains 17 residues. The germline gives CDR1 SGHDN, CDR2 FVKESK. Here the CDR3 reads CASSQDSPSGRGYEQFF. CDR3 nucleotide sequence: TGTGCCAGCAGCCAAGATTCACCTAGCGGGAGAGGGTATGAGCAGTTCTTC.

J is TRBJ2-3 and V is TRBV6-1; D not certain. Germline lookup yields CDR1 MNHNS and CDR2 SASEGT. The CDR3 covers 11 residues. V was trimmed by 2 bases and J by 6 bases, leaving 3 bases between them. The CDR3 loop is CASSEPDTQYF. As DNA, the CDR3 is TGTGCCAGCAGTGAACCGGATACGCAGTATTTT.

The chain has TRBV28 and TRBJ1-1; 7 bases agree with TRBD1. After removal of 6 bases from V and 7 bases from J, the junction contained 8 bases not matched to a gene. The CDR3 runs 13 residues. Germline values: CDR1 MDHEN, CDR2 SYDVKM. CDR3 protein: CASSLDRTLEAFF. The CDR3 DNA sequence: TGTGCCAGCAGCTTGGACAGGACCCTTGAAGCTTTCTTT. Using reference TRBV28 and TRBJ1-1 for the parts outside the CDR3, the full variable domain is DVKVTQSSRYLVKRTGEKVFLECVQDMDHENMFWYRQDPGLGLRLIYFSYDVKMKEKGDIPEGYSVSREKKERFSLILESASTNQTSMYLCASSLDRTLEAFFGQGTRLTVV.

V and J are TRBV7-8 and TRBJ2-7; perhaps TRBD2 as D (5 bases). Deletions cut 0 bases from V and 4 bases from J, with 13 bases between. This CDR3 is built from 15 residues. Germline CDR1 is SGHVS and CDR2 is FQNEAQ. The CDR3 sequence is CASSLASSGSYEQYF. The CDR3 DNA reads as TGTGCCAGCAGCTTAGCAAGCTCGGGGTCGTACGAGCAGTACTTC.

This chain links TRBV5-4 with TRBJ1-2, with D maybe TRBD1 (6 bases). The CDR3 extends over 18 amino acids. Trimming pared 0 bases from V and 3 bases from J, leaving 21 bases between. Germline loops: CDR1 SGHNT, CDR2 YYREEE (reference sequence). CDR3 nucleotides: TGTGCCAGCAGCTTGGACCTGGGACACCAAACGGGGTACTATGGCTACACCTTC. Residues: CASSLDLGHQTGYYGYTF.

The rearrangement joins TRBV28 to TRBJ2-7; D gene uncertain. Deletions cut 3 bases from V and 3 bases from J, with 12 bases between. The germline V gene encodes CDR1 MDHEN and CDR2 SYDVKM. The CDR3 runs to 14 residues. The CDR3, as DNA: TGTGCCAGCAGTTTTTATCTTTACCTCTACGAGCAGTACTTC. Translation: CASSFYLYLYEQYF.

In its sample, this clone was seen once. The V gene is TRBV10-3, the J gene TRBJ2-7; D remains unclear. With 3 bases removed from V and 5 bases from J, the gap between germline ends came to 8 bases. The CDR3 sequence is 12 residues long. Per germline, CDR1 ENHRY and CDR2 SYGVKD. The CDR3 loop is CAISENGNEQYF. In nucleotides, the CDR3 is TGTGCCATCAGTGAAAACGGAAACGAGCAGTACTTC.

In nucleotides, the CDR3 is TGTGCCAGCCACCTCACGGGGGAAGCCGGGGAGCTGTTTTTT. It translates to CASHLTGEAGELFF. The chain links TRBV4-2 to TRBJ2-2, with D possibly being TRBD2 (6 bases). V was pared by 8 bases and J by 6 bases, with 16 bases between. The CDR3 totals 14 residues. Germline loops: CDR1 LGHNA, CDR2 YNFKEQ.

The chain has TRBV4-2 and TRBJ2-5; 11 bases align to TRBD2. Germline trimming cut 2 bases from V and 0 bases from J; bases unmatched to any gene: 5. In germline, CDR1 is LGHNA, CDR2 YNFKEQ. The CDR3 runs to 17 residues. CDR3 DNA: TGTGCCAGCAGCCAATATAGACTAGCGGGGTACCAAGAGACCCAGTACTTC. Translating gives CASSQYRLAGYQETQYF.

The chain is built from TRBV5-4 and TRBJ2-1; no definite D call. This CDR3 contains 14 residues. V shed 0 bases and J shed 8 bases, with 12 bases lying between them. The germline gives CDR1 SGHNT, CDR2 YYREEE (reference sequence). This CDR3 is CASSLEAQRDEQFF. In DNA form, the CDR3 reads TGTGCCAGCAGCTTGGAGGCCCAAAGGGATGAGCAGTTCTTC.

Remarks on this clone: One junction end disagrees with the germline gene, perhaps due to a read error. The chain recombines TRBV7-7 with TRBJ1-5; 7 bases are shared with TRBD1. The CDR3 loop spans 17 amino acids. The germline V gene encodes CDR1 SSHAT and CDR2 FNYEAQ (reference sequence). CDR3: CASSLASGQVRNQPQHF. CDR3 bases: TGTGCTAGCAGCTTAGCCAGCGGACAGGTTCGCAATCAGCCCCAGCATTTT.

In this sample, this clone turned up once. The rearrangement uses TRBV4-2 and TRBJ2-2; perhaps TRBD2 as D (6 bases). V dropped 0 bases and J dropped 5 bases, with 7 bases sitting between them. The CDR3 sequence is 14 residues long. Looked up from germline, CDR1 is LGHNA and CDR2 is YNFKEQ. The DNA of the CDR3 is TGTGCCAGCAGCCAAGAGGCGGGGACCGGGGAGCTGTTTTTT. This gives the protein CASSQEAGTGELFF.

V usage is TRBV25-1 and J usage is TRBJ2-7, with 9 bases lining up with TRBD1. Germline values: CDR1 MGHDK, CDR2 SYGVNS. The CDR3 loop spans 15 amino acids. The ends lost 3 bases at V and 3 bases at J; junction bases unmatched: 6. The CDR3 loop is CASSDPGQGRYEQYF. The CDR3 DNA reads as TGTGCCAGCAGTGACCCCGGACAGGGGCGCTACGAGCAGTACTTC.

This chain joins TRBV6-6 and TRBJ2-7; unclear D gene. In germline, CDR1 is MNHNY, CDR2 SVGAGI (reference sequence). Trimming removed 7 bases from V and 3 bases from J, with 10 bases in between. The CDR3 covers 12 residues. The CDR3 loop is CASTPGDYEQYF. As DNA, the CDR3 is TGTGCCAGCACCCCAGGAGACTACGAGCAGTACTTC.

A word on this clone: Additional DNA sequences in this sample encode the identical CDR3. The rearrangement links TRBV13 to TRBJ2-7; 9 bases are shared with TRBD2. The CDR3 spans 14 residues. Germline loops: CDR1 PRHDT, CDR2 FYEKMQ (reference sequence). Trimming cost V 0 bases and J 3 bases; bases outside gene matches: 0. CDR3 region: CASSLGTSGYEQYF. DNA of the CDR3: TGTGCCAGCAGCTTAGGGACTAGCGGCTACGAGCAGTACTTC. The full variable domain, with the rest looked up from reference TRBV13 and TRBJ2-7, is AAGVIQSPRHLIKEKRETATLKCYPIPRHDTVYWYQQGPGQDPQFLISFYEKMQSDKGSIPDRFSAQQFSDYHSELNMSSLELGDSALYFCASSLGTSGYEQYFGPGTRLTVT.

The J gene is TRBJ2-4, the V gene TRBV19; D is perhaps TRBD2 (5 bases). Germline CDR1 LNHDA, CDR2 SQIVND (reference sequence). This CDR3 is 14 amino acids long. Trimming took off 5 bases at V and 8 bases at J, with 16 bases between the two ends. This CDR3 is CASSLKRELDIQYF. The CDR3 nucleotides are TGTGCCAGTAGTTTAAAGAGGGAATTGGACATTCAGTACTTC.

CDR3 region: CASRLSGRAYEQYF. The CDR3 nucleotides read TGTGCCAGCAGATTAAGCGGGAGGGCCTACGAGCAGTACTTC. The rearrangement links TRBV27 to TRBJ2-7; TRBD2 matches at 10 bases. The CDR3 sequence is 14 residues long. Trimming cost V 6 bases and J 2 bases; bases outside gene matches: 4. CDR1 and CDR2 from the germline V gene are MNHEY and SMNVEV (reference sequence).

The CDR3 is CASSIAVGSSYEQYF. The CDR3, as DNA: TGTGCCAGTAGTATAGCGGTGGGAAGCTCCTACGAGCAGTACTTC. The chain joins TRBV19 to TRBJ2-7, with no clear D. Germline V gene sequence: CDR1 LNHDA, CDR2 SQIVND (reference sequence). The CDR3 contains 15 residues. The V end was cut by 1 base, the J end by 0 bases, with 10 bases between.

The CDR3 nucleotides read TGTGCCAGCCTCTCCGGGACAGGGGCACCAGGGGAGCTGTTTTTT. Translation: CASLSGTGAPGELFF. The chain employs TRBV6-1 and TRBJ2-2; TRBD1 matches 10 bases. The V gene end was trimmed by 8 bases and the J gene end by 8 bases; junction bases not matched to a gene: 11. CDR3 length: 15 amino acids. The germline gives CDR1 MNHNS, CDR2 SASEGT.